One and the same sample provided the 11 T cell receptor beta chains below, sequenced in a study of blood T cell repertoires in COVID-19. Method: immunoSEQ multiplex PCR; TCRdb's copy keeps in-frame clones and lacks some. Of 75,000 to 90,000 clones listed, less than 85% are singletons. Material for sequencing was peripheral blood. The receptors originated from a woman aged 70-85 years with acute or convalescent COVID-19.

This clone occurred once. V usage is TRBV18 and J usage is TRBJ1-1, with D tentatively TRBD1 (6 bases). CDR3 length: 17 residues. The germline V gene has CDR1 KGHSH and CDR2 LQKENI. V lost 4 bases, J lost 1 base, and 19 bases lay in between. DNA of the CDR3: TGTGCCAGCTCACGCCTGGGCGGGGGCGAGGGGAACACTGAAGCTTTCTTT. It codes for CASSRLGGGEGNTEAFF.

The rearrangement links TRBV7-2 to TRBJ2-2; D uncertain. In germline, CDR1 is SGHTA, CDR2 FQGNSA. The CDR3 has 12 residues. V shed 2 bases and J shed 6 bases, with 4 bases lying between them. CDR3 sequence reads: CASSLYAGELFF. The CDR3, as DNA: TGTGCCAGCAGCTTATATGCCGGGGAGCTGTTTTTT.

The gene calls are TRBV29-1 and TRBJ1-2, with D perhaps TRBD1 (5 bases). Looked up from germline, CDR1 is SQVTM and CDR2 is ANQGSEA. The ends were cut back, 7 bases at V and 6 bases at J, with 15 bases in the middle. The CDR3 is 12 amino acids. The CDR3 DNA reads TGCAGCGCCCATGGGACTGTTGATGGCTACACCTTC. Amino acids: CSAHGTVDGYTF.

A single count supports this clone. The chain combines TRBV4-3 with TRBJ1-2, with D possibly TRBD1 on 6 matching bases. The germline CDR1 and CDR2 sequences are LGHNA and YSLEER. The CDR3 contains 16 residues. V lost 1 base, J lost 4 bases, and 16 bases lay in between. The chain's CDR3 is CASSQAIQGPLYGYTF. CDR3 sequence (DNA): TGCGCCAGCAGCCAAGCCATCCAGGGGCCGCTCTATGGCTACACCTTC.

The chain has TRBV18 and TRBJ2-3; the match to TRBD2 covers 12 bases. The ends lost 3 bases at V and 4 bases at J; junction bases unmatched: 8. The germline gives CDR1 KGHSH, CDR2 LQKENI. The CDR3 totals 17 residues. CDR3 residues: CASSPAASSGGADTQYF. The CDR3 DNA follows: TGTGCCAGCTCACCCGCAGCCTCTAGCGGGGGGGCAGATACGCAGTATTTT. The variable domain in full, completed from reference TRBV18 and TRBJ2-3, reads NAGVMQNPRHLVRRRGQEARLRCSPMKGHSHVYWYRQLPEEGLKFMVYLQKENIIDESGMPKERFSAEFPKEGPSILRIQQVVRGDSAAYFCASSPAASSGGADTQYFGPGTRLTVL.

The CDR3: CASSYRDRDYEQYF. For the CDR3, the DNA is TGTGCCAGCAGCTACCGGGACAGGGACTACGAGCAGTACTTC. The chain couples TRBV5-5 to TRBJ2-7; TRBD1 matches at 9 bases. Germline values: CDR1 SGHKS, CDR2 YYEKEE (reference sequence). The CDR3 contains 14 residues. V lost 3 bases, J lost 3 bases, and 4 bases stayed unmatched.

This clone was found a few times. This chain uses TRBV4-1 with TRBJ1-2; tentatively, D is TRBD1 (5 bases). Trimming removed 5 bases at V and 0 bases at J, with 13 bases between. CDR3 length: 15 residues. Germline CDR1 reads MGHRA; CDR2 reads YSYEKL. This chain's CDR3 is CASSIMGGPNYGYTF. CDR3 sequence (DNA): TGCGCCAGCAGCATAATGGGGGGTCCTAACTATGGCTACACCTTC.

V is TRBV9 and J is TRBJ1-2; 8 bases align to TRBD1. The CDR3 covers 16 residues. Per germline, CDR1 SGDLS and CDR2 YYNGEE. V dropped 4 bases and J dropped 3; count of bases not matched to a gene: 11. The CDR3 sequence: CASSLTGTGSYYGYTF. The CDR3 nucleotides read TGTGCCAGCAGCCTGACCGGGACAGGTTCTTACTATGGCTACACCTTC.

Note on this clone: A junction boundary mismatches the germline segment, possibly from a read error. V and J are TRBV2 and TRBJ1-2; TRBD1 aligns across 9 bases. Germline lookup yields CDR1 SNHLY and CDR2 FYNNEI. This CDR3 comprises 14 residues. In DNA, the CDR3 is TGTGCCAGCACTGAATCCGGGACAGGGTATGGCTACACCTTC. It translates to CASTESGTGYGYTF.

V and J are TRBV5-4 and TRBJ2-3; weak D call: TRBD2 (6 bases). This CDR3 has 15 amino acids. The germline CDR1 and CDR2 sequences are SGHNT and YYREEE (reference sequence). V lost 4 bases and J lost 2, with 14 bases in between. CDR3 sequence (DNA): TGTGCCAGCAGCCATAATAGCGGATCCACAGATACGCAGTATTTT. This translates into CASSHNSGSTDTQYF.

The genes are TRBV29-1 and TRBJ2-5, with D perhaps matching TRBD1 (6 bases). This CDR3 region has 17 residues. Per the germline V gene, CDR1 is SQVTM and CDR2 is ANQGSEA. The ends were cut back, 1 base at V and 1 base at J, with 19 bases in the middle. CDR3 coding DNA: TGCAGCGTTGAAGGGGGGCTAGCTTACGTGTCCCAAGAGACCCAGTACTTC. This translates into CSVEGGLAYVSQETQYF. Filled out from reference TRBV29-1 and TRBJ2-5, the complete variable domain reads SAVISQKPSRDICQRGTSLTIQCQVDSQVTMMFWYRQQPGQSLTLIATANQGSEATYESGFVIDKFPISRPNLTFSTLTVSNMSPEDSSIYLCSVEGGLAYVSQETQYFGPGTRLLVL.